Detailed here is one T cell receptor beta chain. This sample is drawn from a study of blood T cell repertoires in COVID-19. CDR3 size: 15 residues. V was shortened by 0 bases and J by 3 bases, with 12 bases between the two germline ends. Germline V CDR1 and CDR2: GTSNPN, SVGIG (reference sequence). TCRdb's table, derived via immunoSEQ multiplex PCR, lists solely in-frame clones and lacks some. The data hold fewer than 300,000 clones, with under 90% observed a single time. Sequences were obtained from peripheral blood. The source is a woman younger than 30 with acute or convalescent COVID-19. The J gene is TRBJ1-5, the V gene TRBV30; no reliable D call. CDR3 sequence reads: CAWSVGGHTNQPQHF. The CDR3 DNA is TGTGCCTGGAGTGTCGGAGGTCATACCAATCAGCCCCAGCATTTT. Full variable domain (missing parts from reference TRBV30 and TRBJ1-5): SQTIHQWPATLVQPVGSPLSLECTVEGTSNPNLYWYRQAAGRGLQLLFYSVGIGQISSEVPQNLSASRPQDRQFILSSKKLLLSDSGFYLCAWSVGGHTNQPQHFGDGTRLSIL.